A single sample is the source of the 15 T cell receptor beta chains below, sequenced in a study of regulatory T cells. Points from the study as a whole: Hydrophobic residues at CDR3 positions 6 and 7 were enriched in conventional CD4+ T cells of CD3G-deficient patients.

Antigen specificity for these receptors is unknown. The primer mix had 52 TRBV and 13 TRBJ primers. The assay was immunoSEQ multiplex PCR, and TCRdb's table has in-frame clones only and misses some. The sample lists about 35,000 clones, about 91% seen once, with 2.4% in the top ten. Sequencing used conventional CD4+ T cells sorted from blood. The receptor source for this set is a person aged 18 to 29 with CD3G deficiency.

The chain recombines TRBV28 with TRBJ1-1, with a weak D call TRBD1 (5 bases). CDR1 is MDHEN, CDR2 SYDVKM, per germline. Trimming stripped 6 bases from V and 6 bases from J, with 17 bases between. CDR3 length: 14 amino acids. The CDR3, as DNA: TGTGCCAGCAGCTTACCCCGTGGGGCTTCTGAAGCTTTCTTT. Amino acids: CASSLPRGASEAFF.

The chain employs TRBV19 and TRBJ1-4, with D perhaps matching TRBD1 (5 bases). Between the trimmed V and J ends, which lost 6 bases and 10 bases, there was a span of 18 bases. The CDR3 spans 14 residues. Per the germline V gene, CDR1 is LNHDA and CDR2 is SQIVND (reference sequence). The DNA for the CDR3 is TGTGCCAGTAGCAAGGGCAGGGAAGGTGGAAAACTGTTTTTT. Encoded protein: CASSKGREGGKLFF. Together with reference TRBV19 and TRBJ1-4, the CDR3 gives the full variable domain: DGGITQSPKYLFRKEGQNVTLSCEQNLNHDAMYWYRQDPGQGLRLIYYSQIVNDFQKGDIAEGYSVSREKKESFPLTVTSAQKNPTAFYLCASSKGREGGKLFFGSGTQLSVL.

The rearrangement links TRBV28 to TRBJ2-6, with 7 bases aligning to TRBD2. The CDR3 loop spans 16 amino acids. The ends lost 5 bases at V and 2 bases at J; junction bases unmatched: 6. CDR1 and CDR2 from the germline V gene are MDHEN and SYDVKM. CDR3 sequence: CASSGGTITGANVLTF. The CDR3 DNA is TGTGCCAGCAGTGGGGGGACTATTACTGGGGCCAACGTCCTGACTTTC. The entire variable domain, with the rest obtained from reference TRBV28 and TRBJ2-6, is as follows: DVKVTQSSRYLVKRTGEKVFLECVQDMDHENMFWYRQDPGLGLRLIYFSYDVKMKEKGDIPEGYSVSREKKERFSLILESASTNQTSMYLCASSGGTITGANVLTFGAGSRLTVL.

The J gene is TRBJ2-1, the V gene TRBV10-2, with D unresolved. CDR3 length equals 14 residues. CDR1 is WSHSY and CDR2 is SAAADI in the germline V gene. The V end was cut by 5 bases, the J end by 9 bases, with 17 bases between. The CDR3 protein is CASSSWTSRAEQFF. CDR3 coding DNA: TGCGCCAGCAGTTCATGGACGTCTCGGGCTGAGCAGTTCTTC.

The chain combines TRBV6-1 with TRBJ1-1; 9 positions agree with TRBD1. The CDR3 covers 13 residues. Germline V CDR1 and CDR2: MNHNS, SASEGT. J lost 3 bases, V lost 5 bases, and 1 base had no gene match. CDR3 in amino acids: CASSTGGHTEAFF. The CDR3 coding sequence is TGTGCCAGCAGTACAGGGGGCCACACTGAAGCTTTCTTT.

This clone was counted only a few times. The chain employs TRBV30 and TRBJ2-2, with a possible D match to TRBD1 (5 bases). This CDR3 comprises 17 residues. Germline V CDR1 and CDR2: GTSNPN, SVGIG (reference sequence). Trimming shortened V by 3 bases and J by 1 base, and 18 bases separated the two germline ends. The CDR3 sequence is CAWSGDTRGRNTGELFF. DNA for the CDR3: TGTGCCTGGAGCGGTGACACAAGGGGCAGGAACACCGGGGAGCTGTTTTTT.

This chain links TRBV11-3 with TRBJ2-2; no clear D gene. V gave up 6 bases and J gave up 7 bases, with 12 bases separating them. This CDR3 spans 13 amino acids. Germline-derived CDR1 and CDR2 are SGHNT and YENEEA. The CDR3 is CASRSWSVGELFF. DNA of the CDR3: TGTGCCAGCAGATCCTGGAGTGTCGGGGAGCTGTTTTTT.

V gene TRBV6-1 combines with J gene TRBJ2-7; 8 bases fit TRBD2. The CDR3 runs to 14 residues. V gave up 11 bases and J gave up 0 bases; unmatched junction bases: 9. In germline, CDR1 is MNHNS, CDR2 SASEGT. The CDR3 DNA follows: TGTGCCGCGAGGGGCGGGAGGAGCTCCTACGAGCAGTACTTC. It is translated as CAARGGRSSYEQYF.

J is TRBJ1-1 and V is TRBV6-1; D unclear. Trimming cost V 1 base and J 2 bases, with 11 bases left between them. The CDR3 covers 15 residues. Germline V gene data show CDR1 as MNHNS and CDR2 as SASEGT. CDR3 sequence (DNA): TGTGCCAGCAGTGAAGTCAATGGGCCCAACACTGAAGCTTTCTTT. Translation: CASSEVNGPNTEAFF.

The CDR3 loop is CASSNPGTLDYEQYF. In DNA, the CDR3 is TGTGCCAGCAGCAACCCCGGGACACTAGACTACGAGCAGTACTTC. The chain employs TRBV6-1 and TRBJ2-7; D possibly corresponds to TRBD1 (6 bases). Trimming took off 6 bases at V and 3 bases at J, with 18 bases between the two ends. This CDR3 comprises 15 residues. Germline CDR1 is MNHNS and CDR2 is SASEGT.

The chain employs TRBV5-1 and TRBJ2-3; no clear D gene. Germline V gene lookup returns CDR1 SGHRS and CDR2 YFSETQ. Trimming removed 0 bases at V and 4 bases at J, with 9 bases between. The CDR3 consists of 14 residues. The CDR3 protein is CASSLAAFSDTQYF. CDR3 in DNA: TGCGCCAGCAGCTTGGCCGCATTTTCAGATACGCAGTATTTT.

As DNA, the CDR3 is TGTGCCACCTCCCCAGGGACCAACAATGAGCAGTTCTTC. Its protein is CATSPGTNNEQFF. V is TRBV19 and J is TRBJ2-1; TRBD1 or TRBD2 may be the D gene (5 bases each). Germline-derived CDR1 and CDR2 are LNHDA and SQIVND (reference sequence). The V end lost 10 bases, the J end lost 5 bases, and 15 bases lay between the germline ends. The CDR3 runs 13 residues. The entire variable domain, with the rest obtained from reference TRBV19 and TRBJ2-1, is as follows: DGGITQSPKYLFRKEGQNVTLSCEQNLNHDAMYWYRQDPGQGLRLIYYSQIVNDFQKGDIAEGYSVSREKKESFPLTVTSAQKNPTAFYLCATSPGTNNEQFFGPGTRLTVL.

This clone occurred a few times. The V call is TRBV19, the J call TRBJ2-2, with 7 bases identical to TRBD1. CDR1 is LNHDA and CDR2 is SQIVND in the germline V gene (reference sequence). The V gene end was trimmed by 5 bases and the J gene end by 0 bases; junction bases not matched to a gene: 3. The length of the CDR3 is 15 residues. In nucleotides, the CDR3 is TGTGCCAGTAGTGCCGGGACAGCGAACACCGGGGAGCTGTTTTTT. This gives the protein CASSAGTANTGELFF.

The CDR3 coding sequence is TGCGCCAGCAGCCCCGCCGGGACGTACTATGGCTACACCTTC. Its translation: CASSPAGTYYGYTF. J is TRBJ1-2 and V is TRBV5-1; weak D call: TRBD1 (5 bases). This CDR3 region has 14 residues. CDR1 and CDR2 from the germline V gene are SGHRS and YFSETQ. V was cut by 4 bases and J by 3 bases, with 13 bases left in between. Full variable domain (remainder filled in from reference TRBV5-1 and TRBJ1-2): KAGVTQTPRYLIKTRGQQVTLSCSPISGHRSVSWYQQTPGQGLQFLFEYFSETQRNKGNFPGRFSGRQFSNSRSEMNVSTLELGDSALYLCASSPAGTYYGYTFGSGTRLTVV.

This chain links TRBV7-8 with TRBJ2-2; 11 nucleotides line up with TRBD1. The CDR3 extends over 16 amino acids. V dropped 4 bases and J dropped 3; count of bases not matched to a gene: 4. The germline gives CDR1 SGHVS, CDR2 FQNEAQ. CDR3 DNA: TGTGCCAGCAGCTCGCGGACAGGGGGCCACACCGGGGAGCTGTTTTTT. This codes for CASSSRTGGHTGELFF.